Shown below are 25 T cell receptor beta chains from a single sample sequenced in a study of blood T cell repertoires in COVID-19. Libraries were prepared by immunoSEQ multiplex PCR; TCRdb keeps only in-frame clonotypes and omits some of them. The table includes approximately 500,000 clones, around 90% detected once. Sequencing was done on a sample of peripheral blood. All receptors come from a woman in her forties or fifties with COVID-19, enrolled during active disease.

The CDR3 region has the DNA TGTGCCAGTAGTGCTCCGGGACAGGGACGTACTGAAGCTTTCTTT. Translation gives CASSAPGQGRTEAFF. This chain connects TRBV19 to TRBJ1-1; 9 bases match TRBD1. After removal of 5 bases from V and 5 bases from J, the junction contained 9 bases not matched to a gene. Germline V gives CDR1 LNHDA, CDR2 SQIVND (reference sequence). This CDR3 is built from 15 residues. The full variable domain, in which reference TRBV19 and TRBJ1-1 provide the parts outside the CDR3, is DGGITQSPKYLFRKEGQNVTLSCEQNLNHDAMYWYRQDPGQGLRLIYYSQIVNDFQKGDIAEGYSVSREKKESFPLTVTSAQKNPTAFYLCASSAPGQGRTEAFFGQGTRLTVV.

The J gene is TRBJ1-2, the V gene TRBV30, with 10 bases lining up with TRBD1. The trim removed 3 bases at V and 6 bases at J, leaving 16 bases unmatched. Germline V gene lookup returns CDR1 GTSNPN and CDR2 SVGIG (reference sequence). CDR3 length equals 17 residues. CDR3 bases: TGTGCCTGGAGAACAACCGGGACAGGGGTTGTTCGGGATGGCTACACCTTC. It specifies CAWRTTGTGVVRDGYTF. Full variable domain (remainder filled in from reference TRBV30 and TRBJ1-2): SQTIHQWPATLVQPVGSPLSLECTVEGTSNPNLYWYRQAAGRGLQLLFYSVGIGQISSEVPQNLSASRPQDRQFILSSKKLLLSDSGFYLCAWRTTGTGVVRDGYTFGSGTRLTVV.

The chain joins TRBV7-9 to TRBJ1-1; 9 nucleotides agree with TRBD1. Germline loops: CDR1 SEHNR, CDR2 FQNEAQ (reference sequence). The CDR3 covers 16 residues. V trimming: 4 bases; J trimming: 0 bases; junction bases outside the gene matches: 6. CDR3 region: CASSSGQGSLNTEAFF. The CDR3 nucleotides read TGTGCCAGCAGCTCGGGACAGGGAAGCCTGAACACTGAAGCTTTCTTT.

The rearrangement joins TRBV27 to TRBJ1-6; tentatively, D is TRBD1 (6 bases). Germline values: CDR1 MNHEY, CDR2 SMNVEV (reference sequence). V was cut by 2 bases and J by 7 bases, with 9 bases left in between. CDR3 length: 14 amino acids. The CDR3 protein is CASSLTGQNSPLHF. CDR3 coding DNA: TGTGCCAGCAGTTTAACAGGGCAAAATTCACCCCTCCACTTT.

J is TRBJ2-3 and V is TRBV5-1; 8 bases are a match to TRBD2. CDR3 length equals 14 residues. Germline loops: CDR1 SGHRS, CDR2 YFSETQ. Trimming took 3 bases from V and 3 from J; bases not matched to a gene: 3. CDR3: CASSSLAATDTQYF. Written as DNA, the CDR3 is TGCGCCAGCAGCTCACTAGCGGCAACAGATACGCAGTATTTT.

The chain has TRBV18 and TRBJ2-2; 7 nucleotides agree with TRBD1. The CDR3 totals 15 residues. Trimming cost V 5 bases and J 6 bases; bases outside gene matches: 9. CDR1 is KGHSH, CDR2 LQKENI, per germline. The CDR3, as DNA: TGTGCCAGCTCAGCGGCAGGGGGTCACGCCGGGGAGCTGTTTTTT. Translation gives CASSAAGGHAGELFF.

The CDR3 region has the DNA TGCGCCAGCAGCTTGGGGGACAGGGGTAACTATGGCTACACCTTC. Residues: CASSLGDRGNYGYTF. V usage is TRBV5-1 and J usage is TRBJ1-2; 10 nucleotides align to TRBD1. CDR1 SGHRS and CDR2 YFSETQ come from the germline V gene. V dropped 0 bases and J dropped 1; count of bases not matched to a gene: 0. This CDR3 has 15 residues.

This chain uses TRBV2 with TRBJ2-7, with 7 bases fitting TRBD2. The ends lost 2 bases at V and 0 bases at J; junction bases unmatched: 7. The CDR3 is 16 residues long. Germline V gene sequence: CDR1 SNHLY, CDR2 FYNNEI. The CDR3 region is CASSELGGSDSYEQYF. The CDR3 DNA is TGTGCCAGCAGTGAATTGGGGGGGTCAGACTCCTACGAGCAGTACTTC.

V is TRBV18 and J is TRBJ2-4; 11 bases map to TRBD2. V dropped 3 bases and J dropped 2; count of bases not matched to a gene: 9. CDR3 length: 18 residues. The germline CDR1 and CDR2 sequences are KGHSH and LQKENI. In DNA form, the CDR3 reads TGTGCCAGCTCACCCCTAGCGGGGGGTGGAGGGACCAAAAACATTCAGTACTTC. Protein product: CASSPLAGGGGTKNIQYF.

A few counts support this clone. As DNA, the CDR3 is TGTGCCAGCTCAGCAGGGGGCGAGCCCCAGCATTTT. Translated, it gives CASSAGGEPQHF. The rearrangement uses TRBV18 and TRBJ1-5; 8 bases fit TRBD1. After removal of 5 bases from V and 8 bases from J, the junction contained 2 bases not matched to a gene. CDR3 length equals 12 residues. CDR1 is KGHSH, CDR2 LQKENI, per germline.

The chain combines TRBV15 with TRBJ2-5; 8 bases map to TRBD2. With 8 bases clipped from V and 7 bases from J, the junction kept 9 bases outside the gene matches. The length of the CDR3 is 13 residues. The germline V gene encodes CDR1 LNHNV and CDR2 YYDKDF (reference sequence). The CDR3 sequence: CATSGGTGSTQYF. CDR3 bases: TGTGCCACCTCGGGGGGGACGGGTTCGACCCAGTACTTC.

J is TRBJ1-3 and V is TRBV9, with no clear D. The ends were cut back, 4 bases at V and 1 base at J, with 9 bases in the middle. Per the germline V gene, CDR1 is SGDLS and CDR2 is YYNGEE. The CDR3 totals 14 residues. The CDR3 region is CASSSPMSGNTIYF. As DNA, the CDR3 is TGTGCCAGCAGCTCCCCTATGTCTGGAAACACCATATATTTT. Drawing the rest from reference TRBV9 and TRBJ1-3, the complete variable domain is DSGVTQTPKHLITATGQRVTLRCSPRSGDLSVYWYQQSLDQGLQFLIQYYNGEERAKGNILERFSAQQFPDLHSELNLSSLELGDSALYFCASSSPMSGNTIYFGEGSWLTVV.

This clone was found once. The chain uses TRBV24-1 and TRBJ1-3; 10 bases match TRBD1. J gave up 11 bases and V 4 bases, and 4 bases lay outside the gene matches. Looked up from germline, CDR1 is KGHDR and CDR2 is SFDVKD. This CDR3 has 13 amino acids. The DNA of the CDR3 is TGTGCCACCAGTGAATGGACAGGGGGTCCCATATATTTT. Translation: CATSEWTGGPIYF.

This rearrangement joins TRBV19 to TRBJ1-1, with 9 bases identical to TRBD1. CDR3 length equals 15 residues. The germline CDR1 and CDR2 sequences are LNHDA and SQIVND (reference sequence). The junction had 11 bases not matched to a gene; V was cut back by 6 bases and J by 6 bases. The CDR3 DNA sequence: TGTGCCAGTAGGCCCCGGGACAGGGTTGGCGCTGAAGCTTTCTTT. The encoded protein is CASRPRDRVGAEAFF.

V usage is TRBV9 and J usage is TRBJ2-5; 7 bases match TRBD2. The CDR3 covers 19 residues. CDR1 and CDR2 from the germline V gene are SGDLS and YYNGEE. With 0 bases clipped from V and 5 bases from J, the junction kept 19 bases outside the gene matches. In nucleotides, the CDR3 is TGTGCCAGCAGCGTAGCCCCACAGACTAGCCTCAAACGCGAGGAGACCCAGTACTTC. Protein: CASSVAPQTSLKREETQYF.

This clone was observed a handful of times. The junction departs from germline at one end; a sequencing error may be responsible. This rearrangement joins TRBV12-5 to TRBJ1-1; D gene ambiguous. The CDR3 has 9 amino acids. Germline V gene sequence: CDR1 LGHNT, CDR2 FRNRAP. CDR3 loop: CASGPMLIF. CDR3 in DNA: TGTGCTAGTGGCCCTATGTTGATCTTT.

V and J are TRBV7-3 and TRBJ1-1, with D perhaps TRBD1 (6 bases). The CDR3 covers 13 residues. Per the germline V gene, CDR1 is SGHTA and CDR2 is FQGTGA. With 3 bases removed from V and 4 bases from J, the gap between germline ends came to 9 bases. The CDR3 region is CASSLAGATEAFF. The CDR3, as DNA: TGTGCCAGCAGCTTGGCAGGGGCCACTGAAGCTTTCTTT.

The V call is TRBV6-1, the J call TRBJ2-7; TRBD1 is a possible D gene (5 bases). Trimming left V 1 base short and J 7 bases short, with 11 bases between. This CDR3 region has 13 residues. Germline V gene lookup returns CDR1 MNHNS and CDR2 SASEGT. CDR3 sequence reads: CASSEVRGGEQYF. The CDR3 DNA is TGTGCCAGCAGTGAAGTAAGGGGTGGGGAGCAGTACTTC.

Here the CDR3 reads CARRTRDTQYF. CDR3 in DNA: TGTGCCCGAAGAACTAGGGATACGCAGTATTTT. The chain carries TRBV30 and TRBJ2-3; D is possibly TRBD2 (5 bases). In germline, CDR1 is GTSNPN, CDR2 SVGIG (reference sequence). CDR3 length: 11 amino acids. The germline V and J ends were trimmed by 8 bases and 6 bases, with 12 bases remaining between them.

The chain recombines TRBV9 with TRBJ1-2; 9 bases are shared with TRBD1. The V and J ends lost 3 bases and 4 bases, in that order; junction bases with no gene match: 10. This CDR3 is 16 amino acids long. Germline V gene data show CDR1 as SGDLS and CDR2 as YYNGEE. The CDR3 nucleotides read TGTGCCAGCAGCGCAGTAGAGGTGACAGGGGGCTATGGCTACACCTTC. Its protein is CASSAVEVTGGYGYTF.

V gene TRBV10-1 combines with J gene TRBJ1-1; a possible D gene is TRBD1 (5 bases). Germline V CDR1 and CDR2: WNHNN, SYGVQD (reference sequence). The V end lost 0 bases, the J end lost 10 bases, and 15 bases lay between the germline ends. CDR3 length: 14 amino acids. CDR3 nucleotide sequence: TGCGCCAGCAGTGAGTCCCTGGGGGGTGTTGGAGCTTTCTTT. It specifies CASSESLGGVGAFF.

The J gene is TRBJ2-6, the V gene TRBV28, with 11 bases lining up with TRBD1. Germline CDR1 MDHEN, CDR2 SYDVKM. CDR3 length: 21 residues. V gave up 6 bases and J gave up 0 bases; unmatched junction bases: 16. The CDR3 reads CASSPILDRGPRFSGANVLTF. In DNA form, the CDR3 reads TGTGCCAGCAGCCCTATACTGGACAGGGGGCCTCGCTTCTCTGGGGCCAACGTCCTGACTTTC.

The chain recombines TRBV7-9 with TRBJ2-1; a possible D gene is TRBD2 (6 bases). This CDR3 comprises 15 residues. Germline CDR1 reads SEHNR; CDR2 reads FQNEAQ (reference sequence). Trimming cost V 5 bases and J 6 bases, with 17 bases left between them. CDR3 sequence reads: CASSPTRFGGNEQFF. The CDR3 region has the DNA TGTGCCAGCAGCCCAACTAGATTCGGGGGCAATGAGCAGTTCTTC.

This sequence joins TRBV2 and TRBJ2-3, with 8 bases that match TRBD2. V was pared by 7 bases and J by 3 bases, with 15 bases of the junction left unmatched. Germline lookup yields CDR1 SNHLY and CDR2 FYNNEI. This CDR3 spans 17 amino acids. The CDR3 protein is CASTLLLGGAVTDTQYF. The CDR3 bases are TGTGCCAGCACTCTCTTACTCGGGGGGGCGGTGACAGATACGCAGTATTTT.

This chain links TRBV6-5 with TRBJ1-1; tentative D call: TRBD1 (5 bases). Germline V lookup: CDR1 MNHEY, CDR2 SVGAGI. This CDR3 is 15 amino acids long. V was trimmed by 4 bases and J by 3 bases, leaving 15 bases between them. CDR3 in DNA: TGTGCCAGCAGTTTGTCCTTCTGGGGGGACACTGAAGCTTTCTTT. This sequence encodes CASSLSFWGDTEAFF.